The subject of this entry is one TCR beta chain. These data belong to a study of technical replicates of blood from a handful of donors. CDR1 is MNHEY and CDR2 is SMNVEV in the germline V gene (reference sequence). Trimming removed 2 bases from V and 6 bases from J; junction bases left unmatched: 14. This CDR3 comprises 17 residues. TCRdb's copy holds only in-frame clones and misses some; the assay was immunoSEQ multiplex PCR. Among approximately 60,000 clones, around nine tenths were seen once, and the ten largest hold roughly 5%. Sequenced: PBMCs. The sequence was obtained from a human donor in good health. Some clones in this sample may be carry-over from other donors' samples. This sequence joins TRBV27 and TRBJ1-2; 8 bases line up with TRBD1. In nucleotides, the CDR3 is TGTGCCAGCAGTTTAAGCAGGGGGCTCTTTATAATCGATGGCTACACCTTC. Its translation: CASSLSRGLFIIDGYTF.